This record concerns one T cell receptor (beta chain) sequence. Its specificity is not known. Libraries used 5'RACE template switching adding universal primer site and UMIs. TCRdb re-called the 5' RACE reads; every CDR3 protein appears as one record, without DNA. This table holds 400,000 to 500,000 distinct CDR3 sequences. This entry is derived from a study of T cells expressing NK-cell markers. General study findings and limits: Among several donors, these clonotypes also ranked first in the CD3+CD56-NKG2C+ fraction. HCMV specificity of the expanded NKG2C+ T cell clones was not established. A range of about 1.0-8% of CD8+ T cells consisted of dominant NKG2C+ clonotypes in roughly 6 donors.

The sequenced sample was blood T cells: a sorted CD56 or NKG2C T cell subset, CD4+ or CD8+ T cells, or bulk PBMC T cells (not recorded which). This TCR came from a woman aged 18 to 75 in good health.

The CDR3: CASSLGRYNQPQHF. The chain uses TRBV5-6 and TRBJ1-5. CDR3 length: 14 residues. The germline V gene has CDR1 SGHDT and CDR2 YYEEEE.